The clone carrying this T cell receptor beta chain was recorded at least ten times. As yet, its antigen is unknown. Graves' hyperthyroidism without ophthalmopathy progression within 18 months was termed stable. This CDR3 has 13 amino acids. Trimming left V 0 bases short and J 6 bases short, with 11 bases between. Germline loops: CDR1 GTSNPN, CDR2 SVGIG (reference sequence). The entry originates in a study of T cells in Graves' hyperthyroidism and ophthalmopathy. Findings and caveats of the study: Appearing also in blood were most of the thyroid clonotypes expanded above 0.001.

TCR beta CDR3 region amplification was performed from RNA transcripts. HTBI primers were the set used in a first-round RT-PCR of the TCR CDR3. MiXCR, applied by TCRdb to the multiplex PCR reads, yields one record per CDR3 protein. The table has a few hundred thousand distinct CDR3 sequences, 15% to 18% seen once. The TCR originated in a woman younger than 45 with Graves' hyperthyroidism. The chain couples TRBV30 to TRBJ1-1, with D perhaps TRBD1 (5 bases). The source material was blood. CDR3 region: CAWSVRGGAEAFF. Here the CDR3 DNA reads TGTGCCTGGAGTGTACGTGGGGGGGCTGAAGCTTTCTTT.